The 30 T cell receptor beta chains below come from one sample, sequenced in a study of T cells in localized non-small cell lung cancer. The protocol was immunoSEQ multiplex PCR, while the TCRdb copy is restricted to in-frame clones and leaves out a portion. This table holds about 1,500 clones, about 30% found once. The source material was normal lung tissue next to the tumor, sampled before any cancer treatment. These receptors were collected from a male donor older than 55 with stage I squamous cell lung carcinoma.

The chain is built from TRBV6-8 and TRBJ1-1; TRBD1 is a possible D gene (6 bases). The V end lost 6 bases, the J end lost 4 bases, and 12 bases lay between the germline ends. Germline V gene data show CDR1 as MNHGY and CDR2 as SAAAGT. The CDR3 length is 13 residues. CDR3 bases: TGTGCCAGCAGCTTCCAGGGGACCACTGAAGCTTTCTTT. Translating gives CASSFQGTTEAFF.

The CDR3 bases are TGTGCCAGTAGTTCCGATCCGGGACGGCTCTACGAGCAGTACTTC. Protein product: CASSSDPGRLYEQYF. The chain uses TRBV19 and TRBJ2-7, with D perhaps matching TRBD1 or TRBD2 (5 bases each). The V gene's germline CDR1 is LNHDA and CDR2 SQIVND (reference sequence). With 5 bases removed from V and 3 bases from J, the gap between germline ends came to 17 bases. The CDR3 is 15 amino acids.

This sequence joins TRBV11-3 and TRBJ1-1, with D unresolved. Trimming cost V 5 bases and J 1 base, with 11 bases left between them. Germline assignment: CDR1 SGHNT and CDR2 YENEEA. The CDR3 totals 14 residues. CDR3 sequence (DNA): TGTGCCAGCAGCCCGATCGCCGGGAACACTGAAGCTTTCTTT. This translates into CASSPIAGNTEAFF.

J is TRBJ2-2 and V is TRBV5-1; 14 bases line up with TRBD2. The V gene end was trimmed by 9 bases and the J gene end by 3 bases; junction bases not matched to a gene: 10. Germline CDR1 SGHRS, CDR2 YFSETQ. The CDR3 runs 17 residues. The CDR3 DNA sequence: TGCGCCACATCCGGACTAGCGGGAGGTGGATACACCGGGGAGCTGTTTTTT. Protein product: CATSGLAGGGYTGELFF.

The chain combines TRBV15 with TRBJ2-7; 13 bases agree with TRBD2. This CDR3 is 18 amino acids long. CDR1 and CDR2 (germline): LNHNV, YYDKDF (reference sequence). The J segment lost 2 bases and the V segment lost 4 bases, leaving 11 bases of the junction unmatched. For the CDR3, the DNA is TGTGCCACCAGCACCGGGACTAGCGGGACGGGGCGGACCTACGAGCAGTACTTC. This translates into CATSTGTSGTGRTYEQYF.

This sequence joins TRBV12-5 and TRBJ1-5; D perhaps matches TRBD1 (5 bases). The CDR3 runs to 13 residues. Germline CDR1 reads LGHNT; CDR2 reads FRNRAP. In DNA form, the CDR3 reads TGTGCCAGCGGGGCGGGGCCCCATCAGCCCCAGCATTTT. The encoded protein is CASGAGPHQPQHF.

This clone was observed a handful of times. This CDR3 is CASSLEVGVNYGYTF. The CDR3 DNA is TGCGCCAGCAGCTTGGAAGTCGGGGTAAACTATGGCTACACCTTC. V is TRBV5-1 and J is TRBJ1-2; unclear D gene. Deletions cut 0 bases from V and 2 bases from J, with 11 bases between. CDR1 SGHRS and CDR2 YFSETQ come from the germline V gene. CDR3 length: 15 residues.

The chain links TRBV23-1 to TRBJ1-2, with D perhaps TRBD1 (5 bases). TRBV23-1 is an ORF, and what it does is uncertain. This CDR3 has 14 amino acids. Trimming shortened V by 1 base and J by 2 bases, and 8 bases separated the two germline ends. CDR3 nucleotide sequence: TGCGCCAGCAGTCAATGCAGGACAAACTATGGCTACACCTTC. This codes for CASSQCRTNYGYTF.

This clone appeared a few times. The chain uses TRBV6-8 and TRBJ2-3, with a weak D call TRBD2 (5 bases). V lost 0 bases and J lost 6, with 13 bases in between. Germline CDR1 MNHGY, CDR2 SAAAGT. The CDR3 totals 15 residues. The DNA of the CDR3 is TGTGCCAGCAGTTACTCGATTGGACTTCCTGATACGCAGTATTTT. This codes for CASSYSIGLPDTQYF.

This clone was seen more than once but under ten times. This chain connects TRBV11-3 to TRBJ1-1; a possible D gene is TRBD1 (5 bases). Germline V gene data show CDR1 as SGHNT and CDR2 as YENEEA. This CDR3 spans 14 amino acids. V was clipped by 5 bases and J by 11 bases, with 21 bases between them. For the CDR3, the DNA is TGTGCCAGCAGCGGAACCGGGACTTTAACCGGCGCTTTCTTT. It codes for CASSGTGTLTGAFF.

The chain recombines TRBV7-2 with TRBJ1-1; no reliable D call. The CDR3 runs to 13 residues. Trimming took off 7 bases at V and 0 bases at J, with 9 bases between the two ends. CDR1 is SGHTA and CDR2 is FQGNSA in the germline V gene. The CDR3 here is CASTSDLNTEAFF. CDR3 nucleotide sequence: TGTGCCAGCACCTCGGACTTGAACACTGAAGCTTTCTTT.

The chain is built from TRBV18 and TRBJ2-5; D call uncertain. The germline V gene encodes CDR1 KGHSH and CDR2 LQKENI. V lost 3 bases, J lost 2 bases, and 4 bases lay in between. This CDR3 has 12 amino acids. CDR3 amino acids: CASSPGQETQYF. Here the CDR3 DNA reads TGTGCCAGCTCACCCGGGCAAGAGACCCAGTACTTC.

This clone was seen a handful of times. J is TRBJ2-3 and V is TRBV9; no clear D. V was shortened by 5 bases and J by 0 bases, with 13 bases between the two germline ends. Germline loops: CDR1 SGDLS, CDR2 YYNGEE. The CDR3 runs 15 residues. CDR3 residues: CASSASGSSTDTQYF. The CDR3 DNA sequence: TGTGCCAGCAGTGCCAGTGGATCTAGCACAGATACGCAGTATTTT.

This clone was picked up a small number of times. This chain connects TRBV19 to TRBJ1-5, with D unclear. This CDR3 is built from 15 residues. From germline, CDR1 is LNHDA and CDR2 SQIVND (reference sequence). Between the trimmed V and J ends, which lost 3 bases and 2 bases, there was a span of 11 bases. CDR3 bases: TGTGCCAGTAGTATCCCGCCTTCAGGCAATCAGCCCCAGCATTTT. Its protein is CASSIPPSGNQPQHF.

The V gene is TRBV14, the J gene TRBJ1-1; 8 bases agree with TRBD1. Trimming at V came to 5 bases and at J to 4 bases, leaving 9 bases not matched to a gene. The CDR3 contains 15 residues. Germline values: CDR1 SGHDN, CDR2 FVKESK. CDR3 residues: CASSGQGWASTEAFF. Written as DNA, the CDR3 is TGTGCCAGCAGCGGACAGGGATGGGCCAGCACTGAAGCTTTCTTT.

A word on this clone: One junction end disagrees with the germline gene, perhaps due to a read error. The CDR3 coding sequence is TGTGCCAGCAGTGAGGAACAGTCTTATGGCTACACCTTC. Translating gives CASSEEQSYGYTF. The chain joins TRBV10-3 to TRBJ1-2; D not resolved. CDR1 ENHRY and CDR2 SYGVKD come from the germline V gene. The CDR3 contains 13 residues.

The chain uses TRBV23-1 and TRBJ1-2; unclear D gene. TRBV23-1 is identified as an open reading frame with a role that is uncertain. CDR3 length: 14 amino acids. With 3 bases removed from V and 1 base from J, the gap between germline ends came to 9 bases. The CDR3 is CASSQVTSNYGYTF. DNA of the CDR3: TGCGCCAGCAGTCAGGTTACGAGTAACTATGGCTACACCTTC.

This clone was recorded once. In nucleotides, the CDR3 is TGCAGCGTTGAAGATCCCGTGTTGCAGACCCAGTACTTC. Residues: CSVEDPVLQTQYF. The gene calls are TRBV29-1 and TRBJ2-5; unclear D gene. Germline CDR1 and CDR2: SQVTM and ANQGSEA. Trimming stripped 0 bases from V and 6 bases from J, with 11 bases between. The CDR3 contains 13 residues.

This chain joins TRBV6-8 and TRBJ1-5; D remains ambiguous. Trimming removed 0 bases from V and 4 bases from J, with 4 bases in between. The CDR3 consists of 13 residues. Germline values: CDR1 MNHGY, CDR2 SAAAGT. The CDR3 bases are TGTGCCAGCAGTTACTCGATAAATCAGCCCCAGCATTTT. It is translated as CASSYSINQPQHF.

CDR3 region: CAVGLVSTDTQYF. The CDR3 DNA is TGTGCCGTGGGACTAGTTAGCACAGATACGCAGTATTTT. This chain connects TRBV28 to TRBJ2-3, with 8 bases that match TRBD2. Germline V gene data show CDR1 as MDHEN and CDR2 as SYDVKM. The V gene end was trimmed by 11 bases and the J gene end by 0 bases; junction bases not matched to a gene: 4. The CDR3 sequence is 13 residues long.

The chain links TRBV6-8 to TRBJ1-2; 8 positions agree with TRBD1. The CDR3 runs to 17 residues. The trim removed 0 bases at V and 5 bases at J, leaving 11 bases unmatched. In germline, CDR1 is MNHGY, CDR2 SAAAGT. The CDR3 coding sequence is TGTGCCAGCAGTTACTCAGGGGACAGGCGGTACTCATATGGCTACACCTTC. This encodes CASSYSGDRRYSYGYTF.

The sample holds a few counts of this clone. The junction shows a germline mismatch at one end, possibly a read error. The chain uses TRBV7-7 and TRBJ2-2; 10 bases align to TRBD2. The CDR3 consists of 15 residues. Germline lookup yields CDR1 SSHAT and CDR2 FNYEAQ (reference sequence). The CDR3 DNA is TGTGCTAGCAGTCGGACTAGCGGGAACACCGGGGAGCTGTTTTTT. Protein product: CASSRTSGNTGELFF.

V is TRBV9 and J is TRBJ1-5; D gene ambiguous. V dropped 5 bases and J dropped 7 bases, with 19 bases sitting between them. This CDR3 is 15 amino acids long. Germline CDR1 and CDR2: SGDLS and YYNGEE. The chain's CDR3 is CASSGVSYGVQPQHF. The CDR3, as DNA: TGTGCCAGCAGTGGAGTTTCTTACGGGGTCCAGCCCCAGCATTTT. The complete variable domain, with remaining parts taken from reference TRBV9 and TRBJ1-5, reads DSGVTQTPKHLITATGQRVTLRCSPRSGDLSVYWYQQSLDQGLQFLIQYYNGEERAKGNILERFSAQQFPDLHSELNLSSLELGDSALYFCASSGVSYGVQPQHFGDGTRLSIL.

This clone occurred a few times. The chain is built from TRBV15 and TRBJ2-1; D is tentatively TRBD1 or TRBD2 (5 bases each). The germline gives CDR1 LNHNV, CDR2 YYDKDF (reference sequence). CDR3 length: 16 residues. V lost 9 bases, J lost 2 bases, and 20 bases lay in between. CDR3 protein: CATTTPGTFTYNEQFF. Written as DNA, the CDR3 is TGTGCCACGACGACCCCGGGGACCTTTACCTACAATGAGCAGTTCTTC.

V is TRBV29-1 and J is TRBJ2-1; maybe TRBD2 (7 bases). Trimming took off 4 bases at V and 8 bases at J, with 27 bases between the two ends. Germline CDR1 SQVTM, CDR2 ANQGSEA. The CDR3 is 17 amino acids. This CDR3 is CSVGEPRGDTPSDEQFF. The CDR3 DNA is TGCAGCGTTGGAGAACCTCGGGGGGACACCCCGAGCGATGAGCAGTTCTTC.

The chain couples TRBV30 to TRBJ1-5, with 8 positions matching TRBD1. The length of the CDR3 is 13 residues. CDR1 is GTSNPN and CDR2 is SVGIG in the germline V gene (reference sequence). V shed 1 base and J 4 bases; nucleotides not matched to a gene: 0. The CDR3 DNA reads TGTGCCTGGAGTGGACAGGGGAATCAGCCCCAGCATTTT. Its translation is CAWSGQGNQPQHF.

This chain connects TRBV28 to TRBJ2-7; TRBD2 agrees at 7 bases. CDR1 and CDR2 from the germline V gene are MDHEN and SYDVKM. CDR3 size: 14 residues. Trimming removed 5 bases from V and 6 bases from J; junction bases left unmatched: 10. The CDR3 bases are TGTGCCAGCAGTCCCAGCCTCCCGGGAGGCGAGCAGTACGTC. Translation: CASSPSLPGGEQYV.

The rearrangement joins TRBV15 to TRBJ2-5, with TRBD2 matching 7 bases. The germline V gene encodes CDR1 LNHNV and CDR2 YYDKDF (reference sequence). With 9 bases clipped from V and 2 bases from J, the junction kept 9 bases outside the gene matches. This CDR3 spans 14 amino acids. The CDR3 coding sequence is TGTGCCACGGCGCGGGAGTCGGAGCAAGAGACCCAGTACTTC. Translation gives CATARESEQETQYF.

The chain combines TRBV30 with TRBJ2-7; maybe TRBD1 (6 bases). V lost 7 bases and J 2 bases, leaving 12 bases between the germline ends. Germline assignment: CDR1 GTSNPN and CDR2 SVGIG (reference sequence). The length of the CDR3 is 12 residues. CDR3 amino acids: CAFRTATYEQYF. Written as DNA, the CDR3 is TGTGCCTTTCGGACAGCAACCTACGAGCAGTACTTC.

The CDR3 loop is CASSTDRGGTGELFF. CDR3 coding DNA: TGCGCCAGCAGCACCGACAGGGGTGGCACCGGGGAGCTGTTTTTT. The rearrangement links TRBV5-1 to TRBJ2-2, with 8 nucleotides matching TRBD1. Germline V gene data show CDR1 as SGHRS and CDR2 as YFSETQ. The CDR3 loop spans 15 amino acids. V lost 4 bases and J lost 4; bases outside the gene matches: 6.